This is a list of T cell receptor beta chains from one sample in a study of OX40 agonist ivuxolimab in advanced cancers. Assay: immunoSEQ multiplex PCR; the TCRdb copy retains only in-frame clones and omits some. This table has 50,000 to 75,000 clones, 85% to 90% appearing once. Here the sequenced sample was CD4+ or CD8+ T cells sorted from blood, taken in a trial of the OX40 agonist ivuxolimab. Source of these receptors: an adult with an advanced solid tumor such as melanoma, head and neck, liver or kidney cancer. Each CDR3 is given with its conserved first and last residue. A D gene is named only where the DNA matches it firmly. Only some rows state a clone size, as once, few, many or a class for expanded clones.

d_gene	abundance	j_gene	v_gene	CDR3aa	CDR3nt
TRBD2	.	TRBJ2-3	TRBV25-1	CASSGTSGPWDTQYF	TGTGCCAGCAGTGGGACTAGCGGGCCCTGGGATACGCAGTATTTT
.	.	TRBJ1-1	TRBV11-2	CASSLRPPSLNTEAFF	TGTGCCAGCAGCCTCCGACCCCCCTCCTTAAACACTGAAGCTTTCTTT
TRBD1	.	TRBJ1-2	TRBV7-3	CASSLNSRGNGYTF	TGTGCCAGCAGCTTAAATTCCAGGGGGAATGGCTACACCTTC
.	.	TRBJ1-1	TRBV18	CASSPTSVGAEAFF	TGTGCCAGCTCACCAACTTCCGTCGGGGCAGAAGCTTTCTTT
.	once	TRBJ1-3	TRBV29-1	CSVVRLAGNTIYF	TGCAGCGTTGTCCGGTTGGCTGGAAACACCATATATTTT
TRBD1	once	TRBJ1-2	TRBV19	CASSMGTGGRKNGYTF	TGTGCCAGTAGTATGGGGACAGGGGGGCGGAAGAATGGCTACACCTTC
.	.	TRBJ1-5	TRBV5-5	CASSLGQFWGGNQPQHF	TGTGCCAGCAGCTTGGGACAGTTTTGGGGAGGTAATCAGCCCCAGCATTTT
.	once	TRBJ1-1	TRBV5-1	CASSQRTATGTEAFF	TGCGCCAGCAGCCAGCGGACAGCGACGGGCACTGAAGCTTTCTTT
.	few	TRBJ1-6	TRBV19	CASRTDPLRAPLHF	TGTGCCAGTAGAACCGACCCTCTTCGGGCACCCCTCCACTTT
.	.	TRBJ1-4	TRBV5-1	CASSLVGGEKLFF	TGCGCCAGCAGCTTGGTTGGAGGTGAAAAACTGTTTTTT
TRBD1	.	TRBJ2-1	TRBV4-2	CASSRGQGRGIGGNEQFF	TGTGCCAGCAGCCGGGGACAGGGAAGGGGTATTGGGGGCAATGAGCAGTTCTTC
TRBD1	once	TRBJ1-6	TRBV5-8	CASSLAGARGSSYNSPLHF	TGTGCCAGCAGCTTGGCCGGGGCCAGGGGGAGCTCCTATAATTCACCCCTCCACTTT
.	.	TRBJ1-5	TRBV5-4	CASSRRDSNQPQHF	TGTGCCAGCAGCCGCCGGGATAGCAATCAGCCCCAGCATTTT
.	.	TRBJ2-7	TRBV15	CATSRDGLGDLTF	TGTGCCACCAGCAGAGACGGGCTGGGGGACCTAACCTTC
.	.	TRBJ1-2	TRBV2	CASSGGTYGYTF	TGTGCCAGCAGTGGTGGGACATACGGCTACACCTTC
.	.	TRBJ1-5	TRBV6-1	CASSAQELASQPQHF	TGTGCCAGCAGTGCCCAGGAATTAGCGAGTCAGCCCCAGCATTTT
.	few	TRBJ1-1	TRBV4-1	CASSQEHWAAGMNTEAFF	TGCGCCAGCAGCCAAGAACATTGGGCAGCCGGAATGAACACTGAAGCTTTCTTT
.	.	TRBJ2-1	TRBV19	CASSTERSYNEQFF	TGTGCCAGTAGCACCGAGAGGTCCTACAATGAGCAGTTCTTC
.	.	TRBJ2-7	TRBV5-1	CASSFRTVSYEQYF	TGCGCCAGCAGCTTTCGGACAGTCTCCTACGAGCAGTACTTC
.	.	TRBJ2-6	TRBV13	CASSLGRASGANVLTF	TGTGCCAGCAGCTTGGGACGGGCCTCTGGGGCCAACGTCCTGACTTTC
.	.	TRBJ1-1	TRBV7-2	CASSLDGAVGGAEAFF	TGTGCCAGCAGCTTAGATGGGGCGGTGGGGGGCGCTGAAGCTTTCTTT
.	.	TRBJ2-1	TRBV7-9	CASRYSRSSYNEQFF	TGTGCCAGCAGGTATAGCCGCAGCTCCTACAATGAGCAGTTCTTC
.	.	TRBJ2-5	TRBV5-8	CASSFGLETQYF	TGTGCCAGCAGCTTCGGGCTGGAGACCCAGTACTTC
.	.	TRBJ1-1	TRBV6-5	CASSPLLSSDTEAFF	TGTGCCAGCAGTCCACTACTTTCTTCGGACACTGAAGCTTTCTTT
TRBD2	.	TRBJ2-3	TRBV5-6	CASSRRGGTDTQYF	TGTGCCAGCAGCCGACGCGGGGGAACAGATACGCAGTATTTT
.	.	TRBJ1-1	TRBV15	CATSRDFAASTEAFF	TGTGCCACCAGCAGAGATTTTGCGGCCAGCACTGAAGCTTTCTTT
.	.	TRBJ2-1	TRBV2	CASSVSGGTEQFF	TGTGCCAGCAGTGTTAGCGGAGGTACTGAGCAGTTCTTC
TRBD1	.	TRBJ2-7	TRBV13	CASSRRGTDLYEQYF	TGTGCCAGCAGCCGCAGGGGGACAGATCTTTACGAGCAGTACTTC
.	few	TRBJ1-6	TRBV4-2	CASSQDLGGYNSPLHF	TGTGCCAGCAGCCAAGATCTTGGAGGGTATAATTCACCCCTCCACTTT
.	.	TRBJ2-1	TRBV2	CASSGTYYNEQFF	TGTGCCAGCAGTGGGACATATTACAATGAGCAGTTCTTC
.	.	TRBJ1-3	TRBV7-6	CASSFRSGSRNTIYF	TGTGCCAGCAGCTTTAGGTCAGGGTCGAGAAACACCATATATTTT
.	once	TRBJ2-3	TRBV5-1	CASKEGGGSTDTQYF	TGCGCCAGCAAGGAGGGCGGGGGCTCCACAGATACGCAGTATTTT
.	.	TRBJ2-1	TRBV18	CASSPKIPSYAGYNEQFF	TGTGCCAGCTCACCCAAGATTCCTTCCTACGCCGGATACAATGAGCAGTTCTTC
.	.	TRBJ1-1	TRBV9	CASSALGNLRVNTEAFF	TGTGCCAGCAGCGCCCTCGGTAATCTCCGGGTGAACACTGAAGCTTTCTTT
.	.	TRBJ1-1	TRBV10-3	CAISEAGHRNTEAFF	TGTGCCATCAGTGAGGCGGGACACCGGAACACTGAAGCTTTCTTT
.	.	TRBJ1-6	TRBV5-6	CASSSSPGGPIGSPLHF	TGTGCCAGCAGCTCCTCCCCCGGGGGACCCATAGGGTCACCCCTCCACTTT
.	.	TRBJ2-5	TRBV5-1	CASSSQGGSWETQYF	TGCGCCAGCAGCTCCCAGGGGGGTAGCTGGGAGACCCAGTACTTC
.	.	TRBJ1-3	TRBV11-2	CASSKWAVSTGGNTIYF	TGTGCCAGCAGCAAATGGGCGGTTAGCACCGGTGGAAACACCATATATTTT
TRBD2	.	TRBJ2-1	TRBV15	CATSSFSGGGEQFF	TGTGCCACCAGCAGTTTCAGCGGGGGCGGTGAGCAGTTCTTC
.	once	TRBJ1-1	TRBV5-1	CASSLVGGPNTEAFF	TGCGCCAGCAGCTTGGTCGGGGGGCCGAACACTGAAGCTTTCTTT
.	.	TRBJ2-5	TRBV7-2	CASSSGRVQETQYF	TGTGCCAGCAGTTCAGGACGGGTCCAAGAGACCCAGTACTTC
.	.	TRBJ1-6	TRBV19	CASSIRPGNNSPLHF	TGTGCCAGTAGTATACGGCCGGGAAATAATTCACCCCTCCACTTT
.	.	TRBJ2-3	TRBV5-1	CASSLEVGPKRF	TGCGCCAGCAGCCTGGAAGTAGGGCCCAAGCGCTTT
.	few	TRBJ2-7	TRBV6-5	CASSSQLNEQYF	TGTGCCAGCAGTTCCCAACTAAACGAGCAGTACTTC
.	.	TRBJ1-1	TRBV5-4	CASSSVKENTEAFF	TGTGCCAGCAGCTCAGTAAAGGAGAACACTGAAGCTTTCTTT
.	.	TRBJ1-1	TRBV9	CASSSAPHPDTEAFF	TGTGCCAGCAGCTCAGCCCCTCATCCGGACACTGAAGCTTTCTTT
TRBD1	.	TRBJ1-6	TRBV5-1	CASSLGDRVPNKNSPLHF	TGCGCCAGCAGCTTGGGGGACAGGGTGCCTAATAAGAATTCACCCCTCCACTTT
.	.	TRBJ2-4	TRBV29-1	CSVDSGVGLNIQYF	TGCAGCGTTGATTCTGGGGTTGGCCTAAACATTCAGTACTTC
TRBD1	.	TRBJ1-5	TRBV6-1	CASSEWTGVSQPQHF	TGTGCCAGCAGTGAGTGGACAGGGGTTAGTCAGCCCCAGCATTTT
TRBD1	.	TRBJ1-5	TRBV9	CASSSSGDRGQPQHF	TGTGCCAGCTCCTCCTCCGGGGACAGGGGCCAGCCCCAGCATTTT
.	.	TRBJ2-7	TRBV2	CASSSGRISYEQYF	TGTGCCAGCAGCTCCGGACGGATCTCCTACGAGCAGTACTTC
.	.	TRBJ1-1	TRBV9	CASSSGDRPDTEAFF	TGTGCCAGCAGCTCAGGGGACCGGCCGGACACTGAAGCTTTCTTT
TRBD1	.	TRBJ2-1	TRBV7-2	CASSPDRATYNEQFF	TGTGCCAGCAGTCCAGACAGGGCCACCTACAATGAGCAGTTCTTC
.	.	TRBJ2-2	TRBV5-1	CASSYYRVGTGELFF	TGCGCCAGCAGCTACTACAGGGTTGGCACCGGGGAGCTGTTTTTT
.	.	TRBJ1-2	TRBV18	CASSPGAGGYTF	TGTGCCAGCTCACCCGGCGCCGGCGGCTACACCTTC
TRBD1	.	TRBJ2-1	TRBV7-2	CASRLTGQGTSFF	TGTGCCAGCAGACTCACGGGACAGGGGACTTCGTTCTTC
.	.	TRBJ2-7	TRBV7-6	CASSQIGGGEQYF	TGTGCCAGCAGCCAGATCGGGGGCGGCGAGCAGTACTTC